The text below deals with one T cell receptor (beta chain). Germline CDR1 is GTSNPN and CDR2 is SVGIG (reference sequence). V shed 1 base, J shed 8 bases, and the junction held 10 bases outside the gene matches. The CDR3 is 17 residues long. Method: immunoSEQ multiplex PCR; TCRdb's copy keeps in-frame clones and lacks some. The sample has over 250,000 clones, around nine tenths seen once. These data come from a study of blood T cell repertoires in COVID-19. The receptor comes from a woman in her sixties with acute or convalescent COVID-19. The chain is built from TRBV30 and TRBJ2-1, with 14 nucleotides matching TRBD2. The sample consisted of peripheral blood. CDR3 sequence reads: CAWSAGPGLAGEDEQFF. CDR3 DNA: TGTGCCTGGAGTGCAGGACCGGGACTAGCGGGAGAGGATGAGCAGTTCTTC. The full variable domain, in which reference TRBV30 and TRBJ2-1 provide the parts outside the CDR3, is SQTIHQWPATLVQPVGSPLSLECTVEGTSNPNLYWYRQAAGRGLQLLFYSVGIGQISSEVPQNLSASRPQDRQFILSSKKLLLSDSGFYLCAWSAGPGLAGEDEQFFGPGTRLTVL.